What follows are 12 T cell receptor beta chains derived from one specimen sequenced in a study of T cells after yellow fever vaccination. TCRdb called the 5' RACE reads again in MiXCR, with one record for every CDR3 protein. The sample holds about 350,000 distinct CDR3 sequences, 4.1% seen once. The sequences come from PBMCs, collected 5 days after the yellow fever booster vaccination. Receptors originate from a man younger than 35 who received the YFV17D yellow fever vaccine.

This clonotype was observed at least ten times. V is TRBV10-3 and J is TRBJ2-4, with a weak D call TRBD2 (5 bases). V shed 0 bases and J shed 12 bases, with 12 bases lying between them. The CDR3 runs to 13 residues. Germline lookup yields CDR1 ENHRY and CDR2 SYGVKD. CDR3 in amino acids: CAISESRSRDQYF. The CDR3 region has the DNA TGTGCCATCAGTGAGTCTCGGAGTCGGGATCAGTACTTC.

The V gene is TRBV7-9, the J gene TRBJ1-2; a possible D gene is TRBD1 (5 bases). Germline V gene data show CDR1 as SEHNR and CDR2 as FQNEAQ (reference sequence). This CDR3 is 17 amino acids long. Trimming cost V 5 bases and J 5 bases, with 24 bases left between them. The CDR3 spells CASSPTGTMPGRYGYTF. The CDR3 bases are TGTGCCAGCAGCCCCACTGGGACGATGCCCGGCCGGTATGGCTACACCTTC. Complete variable domain (other parts from reference TRBV7-9 and TRBJ1-2): DTGVSQNPRHKITKRGQNVTFRCDPISEHNRLYWYRQTLGQGPEFLTYFQNEAQLEKSRLLSDRFSAERPKGSFSTLEIQRTEQGDSAMYLCASSPTGTMPGRYGYTFGSGTRLTVV.

The V and J genes are TRBV4-1 and TRBJ2-7; a weak D match, TRBD2 (5 bases). The CDR3 length is 15 residues. Deletions cut 1 base from V and 0 bases from J, with 10 bases between. Germline V gene lookup returns CDR1 MGHRA and CDR2 YSYEKL. This chain's CDR3 is CASSQGPGSSYEQYF. As DNA, the CDR3 is TGCGCCAGCAGCCAAGGGCCGGGGAGCTCCTACGAGCAGTACTTC.

This clonotype was detected a few times. Written as DNA, the CDR3 is TGTGCCAGCAGCTCCGGGACTTATAATTCACCCCTCCACTTT. Residues: CASSSGTYNSPLHF. J is TRBJ1-6 and V is TRBV5-6, with D perhaps matching TRBD1 (5 bases). This CDR3 is built from 14 residues. Between the trimmed V and J ends, which lost 3 bases and 4 bases, there was a span of 8 bases. Germline CDR1 reads SGHDT; CDR2 reads YYEEEE.

This clonotype was seen many times. This chain joins TRBV6-4 and TRBJ2-3; TRBD1 aligns across 10 bases. Germline CDR1 and CDR2: MRHNA and SNTAGT. V dropped 0 bases and J dropped 4; count of bases not matched to a gene: 1. The length of the CDR3 is 15 residues. The CDR3 is CASSDSTGGADTQYF. The DNA for the CDR3 is TGTGCCAGCAGTGACTCGACAGGGGGCGCAGATACGCAGTATTTT.

This clonotype was seen more than once but under ten times. The V call is TRBV7-9, the J call TRBJ1-4; 8 nucleotides agree with TRBD1. V gave up 4 bases and J gave up 8 bases; unmatched junction bases: 9. CDR1 is SEHNR, CDR2 FQNEAQ, per germline (reference sequence). The length of the CDR3 is 15 residues. CDR3 amino acids: CASSSTDRVNEKLFF. The CDR3 DNA reads as TGTGCCAGCAGCTCCACGGACAGGGTAAACGAAAAACTGTTTTTT.

As DNA, the CDR3 is TGCGCCAGCAGCTTTTCCGGAATCCTGACTTTTAACTATGGCTACACCTTC. Protein product: CASSFSGILTFNYGYTF. The V call is TRBV5-1, the J call TRBJ1-2; D is undetermined. This CDR3 has 17 amino acids. From germline, CDR1 is SGHRS and CDR2 YFSETQ. V gave up 2 bases and J gave up 1 base, with 18 bases separating them. Full variable domain (missing parts from reference TRBV5-1 and TRBJ1-2): KAGVTQTPRYLIKTRGQQVTLSCSPISGHRSVSWYQQTPGQGLQFLFEYFSETQRNKGNFPGRFSGRQFSNSRSEMNVSTLELGDSALYLCASSFSGILTFNYGYTFGSGTRLTVV.

This clonotype was detected a few times. CDR3 coding DNA: TGTGCCACCAGCTACCGAAGGGGACTCGATACGCAGTATTTT. As protein: CATSYRRGLDTQYF. The chain employs TRBV15 and TRBJ2-3; perhaps TRBD2 as D (6 bases). Germline V gene lookup returns CDR1 LNHNV and CDR2 YYDKDF (reference sequence). This CDR3 is built from 14 residues. V was shortened by 5 bases and J by 6 bases, with 15 bases between the two germline ends.

The rearrangement uses TRBV5-1 and TRBJ2-7; D gene uncertain. Germline loops: CDR1 SGHRS, CDR2 YFSETQ. Trimming cost V 7 bases and J 0 bases, with 8 bases left between them. CDR3 length: 12 residues. The CDR3 is CASSQFSYEQYF. The CDR3 nucleotides are TGCGCCAGCTCTCAGTTCTCCTACGAGCAGTACTTC. Complete variable domain (other parts from reference TRBV5-1 and TRBJ2-7): KAGVTQTPRYLIKTRGQQVTLSCSPISGHRSVSWYQQTPGQGLQFLFEYFSETQRNKGNFPGRFSGRQFSNSRSEMNVSTLELGDSALYLCASSQFSYEQYFGPGTRLTVT.

This clonotype was detected only a few times. The gene calls are TRBV28 and TRBJ2-3, with D uncertain. Germline V lookup: CDR1 MDHEN, CDR2 SYDVKM. V shed 5 bases and J shed 5 bases, with 29 bases lying between them. The CDR3 spans 19 residues. CDR3 residues: CASSKPNSRVLPPQDTQYF. Written as DNA, the CDR3 is TGTGCCAGCAGTAAACCTAACTCGCGCGTCCTTCCTCCTCAAGATACGCAGTATTTT.

J is TRBJ2-2 and V is TRBV15; TRBD1 matches at 9 bases. Germline V gene data show CDR1 as LNHNV and CDR2 as YYDKDF (reference sequence). After removal of 1 base from V and 5 bases from J, the junction contained 8 bases not matched to a gene. This CDR3 has 17 residues. CDR3 coding DNA: TGTGCCACCAGCAGAGGCAAAGGACAGGGGCCGACCGGGGAGCTGTTTTTT. Translating it yields CATSRGKGQGPTGELFF.

The chain recombines TRBV12-3 or TRBV12-4 with TRBJ2-3, with D unresolved. The CDR3 loop spans 14 amino acids. Trimming stripped 3 bases from V and 2 bases from J, with 9 bases between. The CDR3 sequence: CASSLERPTDTQYF. The CDR3 coding sequence is TGTGCCAGCAGTTTGGAGCGTCCCACAGATACGCAGTATTTT.